This T cell receptor beta chain stems from a study of long-term antiretroviral therapy in people with HIV. Version v3.0 of the immunoSEQ assay was performed at survey level. Generated by immunoSEQ multiplex PCR, the TCRdb table keeps only in-frame clones and is missing some. The sample records 20,000 to 25,000 clones, about 92% being singletons. The V and J ends lost 1 base and 1 base respectively, with 8 bases between them. Per the germline V gene, CDR1 is SGHKS and CDR2 is YYEKEE (reference sequence). The CDR3 spans 14 residues. This receptor was identified in a woman aged 50 to 65 with HIV. This chain uses TRBV5-5 with TRBJ2-5; D unclear. The specimen was unsorted PBMCs, collected 4.4 years after starting antiretroviral therapy. The CDR3 loop is CASSLSPAQETQYF. The CDR3 nucleotides read TGTGCCAGCAGCTTGTCGCCGGCCCAAGAGACCCAGTACTTC. Full variable domain (rest looked up from reference TRBV5-5 and TRBJ2-5): DAGVTQSPTHLIKTRGQQVTLRCSPISGHKSVSWYQQVLGQGPQFIFQYYEKEERGRGNFPDRFSARQFPNYSSELNVNALLLGDSALYLCASSLSPAQETQYFGPGTRLLVL.